The rows below give T cell receptor beta chains drawn from one sample of a study of shared clonotypes between healthy human individuals. Measured with immunoSEQ multiplex PCR; TCRdb has only the in-frame clones, and not every one. The sample records around 2.1 million clones, under 97% being singletons. The sample consisted of naive CD4+ T cells sorted from blood. The receptors stem from a man aged 18 to 35 in good health. Each CDR3 is given with its conserved first and last residue. D genes are given only for firm matches.

CDR3nt: TGCAGCGTTGAAATCTGGAGCGGGCCGGGCCTGGAGGCCCAGTACTTC
CDR3aa: CSVEIWSGPGLEAQYF
j_gene: TRBJ2-5
d_gene: NA
v_gene: TRBV29-1

CDR3nt: TGTGCCAGCAGCGTAGCTACGGCGGGAACCCAGTACTTC
CDR3aa: CASSVATAGTQYF
j_gene: TRBJ2-5
d_gene: NA
v_gene: TRBV9

CDR3nt: TGTGCCAGCAGATCTAGGGCGAGCAATCAGCCCCAGCATTTT
CDR3aa: CASRSRASNQPQHF
j_gene: TRBJ1-5
d_gene: NA
v_gene: TRBV28

CDR3nt: TGTGCCAGCAGCTTGAACACTGAAGCTTTCTTT
CDR3aa: CASSLNTEAFF
j_gene: TRBJ1-1
d_gene: NA
v_gene: TRBV13

CDR3nt: TGCGCCAGCAGCCCCGGGGGAGGGATGGCTAATTCACCCCTCCACTTT
CDR3aa: CASSPGGGMANSPLHF
j_gene: TRBJ1-6
d_gene: NA
v_gene: TRBV4-3

CDR3nt: TGTGCCAGCAGCGCGACACCGGTCCCCTACAATGAGCAGTTCTTC
CDR3aa: CASSATPVPYNEQFF
j_gene: TRBJ2-1
d_gene: NA
v_gene: TRBV9

CDR3nt: TGTGCCAGCAGGCAGGCCTATAATTCACCCCTCCACTTT
CDR3aa: CASRQAYNSPLHF
j_gene: TRBJ1-6
d_gene: NA
v_gene: TRBV6-1

CDR3nt: TGTGCCAGCAGCCGGTTGGGGATGAACACTGAAGCTTTCTTT
CDR3aa: CASSRLGMNTEAFF
j_gene: TRBJ1-1
d_gene: NA
v_gene: TRBV2

CDR3nt: TGTGCCAGCAGCTCCGGACAGGGCGGCACTGAAGCTTTCTTT
CDR3aa: CASSSGQGGTEAFF
j_gene: TRBJ1-1
d_gene: TRBD1
v_gene: TRBV9

CDR3nt: TGTGCCAGCTCACCACCTTCGGGAAGTAATATTAGCACAGATACGCAGTATTTT
CDR3aa: CASSPPSGSNISTDTQYF
j_gene: TRBJ2-3
d_gene: NA
v_gene: TRBV18

CDR3nt: TGCGCCAGCAGCCAAGTTTCTGGCTATGGCTACACCTTC
CDR3aa: CASSQVSGYGYTF
j_gene: TRBJ1-2
d_gene: NA
v_gene: TRBV4-3

CDR3nt: TGTGCCAGCAGCTTAGGTAACTTCCTCTACGAGCAGTACTTC
CDR3aa: CASSLGNFLYEQYF
j_gene: TRBJ2-7
d_gene: NA
v_gene: TRBV7-9

CDR3nt: TGTGCCATCAGCGCTAATCAGGGCTACGAGCAGTACTTC
CDR3aa: CAISANQGYEQYF
j_gene: TRBJ2-7
d_gene: NA
v_gene: TRBV10-3

CDR3nt: TGTGCCAGCAGTCCCGGGACCACCTTTGGGGAGCAGTACTTC
CDR3aa: CASSPGTTFGEQYF
j_gene: TRBJ2-7
d_gene: NA
v_gene: TRBV6-6

CDR3nt: TGTGCCAGCTCACCGGCCCTGCGGGGGGGCCCCGATACGCAGTATTTT
CDR3aa: CASSPALRGGPDTQYF
j_gene: TRBJ2-3
d_gene: TRBD2
v_gene: TRBV18

CDR3nt: TGTGCCATCAGTTTACAGGGGGCACAGAGTTACACTGAAGCTTTCTTT
CDR3aa: CAISLQGAQSYTEAFF
j_gene: TRBJ1-1
d_gene: TRBD1
v_gene: TRBV10-3

CDR3nt: TGTGCCATCAGCAATACCGGGAGCACTGAAGCTTTCTTT
CDR3aa: CAISNTGSTEAFF
j_gene: TRBJ1-1
d_gene: NA
v_gene: TRBV10-3